This T cell receptor beta chain derives from a study of blood T cell repertoires in COVID-19. Study summary: Nucleic acid was either cDNA or gDNA, and it came from T cells, B-cell-depleted T cells, or PBMCs.

Germline V gene data show CDR1 as SGHAT and CDR2 as FQNNGV. V was pared by 7 bases and J by 4 bases, with 12 bases of the junction left unmatched. The CDR3 has 16 residues. Data came from immunoSEQ multiplex PCR; TCRdb stores just in-frame clones and leaves some out. In the table there are about 380,000 clones, about 85% of which are singletons. This receptor was taken from a woman aged 18-29 years with acute or convalescent COVID-19. The sample comprised peripheral blood. The chain couples TRBV11-2 to TRBJ1-4; the match to TRBD1 covers 7 bases. The CDR3 DNA sequence: TGTGCCAGCATGCGGGACAGCACCTTCCTTAATGAAAAACTGTTTTTT. As protein: CASMRDSTFLNEKLFF.